This T cell receptor (beta chain) was sequenced during a study of STAT5B mutations in CD4+ large granular lymphocyte leukemia (dated by TCRdb to between 2021 and 2023). At the level of the whole study: Among the healthy controls, the CDR3 'QG' motif was associated with a particular HLA allele. Flow cytometry on FACSCanto II or FACSVerse confirmed that purified fractions exceeded 95% purity among lymphocytes. The TCRbeta repertoires of CD4+ T-cell large granular lymphocyte leukemia patients were compared with the TCRbeta repertoires of healthy blood donors. Study-level results and caveats: Main leukemic clonotypes were private to each patient, although over 20% of the main leukemic clonotypes were found at low frequency in the non-leukemic repertoires of other patients. Greater clonality appeared to be present in CD4-sorted patient repertoires than in healthy CD4+ repertoires, and the difference was retained after the putative leukemic clones were removed. The data were not HLA-matched, and the relatively small sample size could explain the higher clonality seen in CD4+ compared with CD8+ T-LGLL. Enrichment of TRBV06-family usage was observed among the top patient clones (8/27) relative to healthy controls (2/35).

Remarks on this clone: It has no known antigen specificity. No clone much larger than this one lies a single base away; base qualities are absent.

At the junction V is shortened by 5 bases and J by 1 base, with 8 bases in between. Based on the germline V gene, the CDR1 and CDR2 sequences are SNHLY and FYNNEI. Including the terminal cysteine and phenylalanine, the CDR3 comprises 13 residues. Only CDR3 DNA remains: 39 bases, in frame from the first base. The immunoSEQ assay at survey resolution was used to sequence TCRbeta rearrangements from genomic DNA. The study's own analysis went as follows. In the TCR sequencing data, the lowest productive clonotype frequency that could be detected was 2.59 x 10-5. Analyses included only productive TCRbeta rearrangements, meaning complete and in-frame sequences. Simpson clonality, calculated in the immunoSEQ Analyzer version 3.0, was used as the measure of sample clonality. Based on frequency, clones were grouped as very rare, small, medium, large (1-20%) or hyperexpanded (>20%). Generation probabilities were estimated with OLGA 1.2.3, V-gene circos plots were made with VDJtools, specificities were looked up in VDJdb, and CDR3 motifs were identified with GLIPH. Here the immuneACCESS table is served through TCRdb, limited to in-frame sequences with V and J called. Missing clones are a known gap in these copies; in checked studies unresolved V genes cover under half, and the rest lacks a known reason. V and J calls and clone size are copied from that table; D and trimming were computed from the DNA. Present in this sample are 30,000 to 40,000 clones, over 65% of which were seen just once. The ten largest clones represent over 6% of the sample.

Buffy coats from 35 to 40 blood donors, supplied by the Finnish Red Cross blood service, were used as healthy controls. All TCR-sequenced material derived from peripheral blood: patient blood samples and healthy donor buffy coats. Peripheral blood mononuclear cells were isolated by Ficoll-Hypaque gradient centrifugation. For the healthy controls, CD4+ cells were obtained from buffy coats by magnetic purification. Genomic DNA was extracted using the Gentra Puregene Cell and Tissue kit, and a Qubit 2.0 fluorometer was used to quantify it. Recombination joined TRBV2 with TRBJ1-2; the D gene lacks a confident call. The TCR originated in a human donor in good health. Sequenced: CD4+ T cells from blood buffy coats. Here the CDR3 is given as CASSPQVNYGYTF. Here is the DNA: TGTGCCAGCAGTCCCCAGGTTAACTATGGCTACACCTTC.